This T cell receptor beta chain was documented in a study of T cell responses to AZD1222 COVID-19 vaccine. The sample holds one count of this clone. The CDR3 has 15 amino acids. V was clipped by 5 bases and J by 6 bases; unmatched bases: 7. Germline assignment: CDR1 SGHRS and CDR2 YFSETQ. Assay used: immunoSEQ multiplex PCR; TCRdb lists only in-frame clones, some missing. The profile shows over 100,000 clones, around 90% of them singletons. The rearrangement joins TRBV5-1 to TRBJ1-6, with 8 bases fitting TRBD1. The TCR originated in an adult in good health. Sequences were derived from peripheral blood, sampled on day 0 of MenACWY control vaccination. CDR3 sequence (DNA): TGCGCCAGCAGTTTAGGGACAGGACCTAATTCACCCCTCCACTTT. Residues: CASSLGTGPNSPLHF.